These 6 T cell receptor beta chains originate from one sample sequenced in a study of patients and donors after allogeneic stem cell transplantation. Each CDR3 protein gets one entry after TCRdb re-called the RT-PCR reads with MiXCR. The sample records about 160,000 distinct CDR3 sequences, roughly 24% being singletons. The specimen was blood, either unsorted or a sorted T cell fraction (not recorded which). These receptors all stem from a human donor who was either an allogeneic HSCT recipient or a stem cell or donor lymphocyte infusion donor (not recorded which). It is not recorded whose cells these are; they may come from a transplant donor.

This clonotype was seen only a few times. The V call is TRBV7-2, the J call TRBJ1-1; 8 positions match TRBD1. Unmatched junction bases numbered 10, after V lost 1 base and J lost 6 bases. Germline V gene lookup returns CDR1 SGHTA and CDR2 FQGNSA. The CDR3 extends over 16 amino acids. The CDR3 nucleotides read TGTGCCAGCAGCTTAGTTAGTCGGACAGGGCTGGCTGAAGCTTTCTTT. This gives the protein CASSLVSRTGLAEAFF.

This clonotype appeared a few times. The V gene is TRBV6-5, the J gene TRBJ1-2, with D uncertain. The CDR3 is made up of 14 amino acids. Trimming stripped 0 bases from V and 4 bases from J, with 9 bases between. Germline-derived CDR1 and CDR2 are MNHEY and SVGAGI. The CDR3, as DNA: TGTGCCAGCAGTTACTCAAAAGGGTCCTATGGCTACACCTTC. This gives the protein CASSYSKGSYGYTF.

The V gene is TRBV4-1, the J gene TRBJ1-5; possibly TRBD1 for D (6 bases). V shed 2 bases and J shed 6 bases, with 14 bases lying between them. Germline CDR1 and CDR2: MGHRA and YSYEKL. The CDR3 has 15 residues. CDR3 DNA: TGCGCCAGCAGCCAACCACCTTCAGGGGTTCAGCCCCAGCATTTT. It yields the protein CASSQPPSGVQPQHF.

In this sample, this clonotype turned up a few times. The V and J genes are TRBV12-3 or TRBV12-4 and TRBJ1-3; D unclear. The CDR3 runs 12 residues. Trimming shortened V by 5 bases and J by 9 bases, and 11 bases separated the two germline ends. The CDR3 here is CASSPDLATIYF. CDR3 nucleotide sequence: TGTGCCAGCAGTCCAGACCTTGCCACCATATATTTT.

This clonotype was picked up many times. The gene calls are TRBV20-1 and TRBJ2-7; 7 bases are shared with TRBD1. Germline V gene sequence: CDR1 DFQATT, CDR2 SNEGSKA (reference sequence). The J segment lost 0 bases and the V segment lost 5 bases, leaving 4 bases of the junction unmatched. This CDR3 region has 13 residues. The CDR3 DNA is TGCAGTGCTCGACAGGGTCCCTCCTACGAGCAGTACTTC. This encodes CSARQGPSYEQYF.

This clonotype showed up just a few times. The chain couples TRBV12-5 to TRBJ1-4, with D possibly TRBD1 on 6 matching bases. V lost 3 bases, J lost 6 bases, and 17 bases lay in between. CDR1 is LGHNT, CDR2 FRNRAP, per germline. The length of the CDR3 is 16 residues. CDR3 DNA sequence: TGTGCTAGTGGTTTCCAAGGACAGCGGATGGATGAAAAACTGTTTTTT. This sequence encodes CASGFQGQRMDEKLFF.